The 24 T cell receptor beta chains reported below all come from one sample, sequenced in a study of molecular identifiers for immune sequencing clone quantification. TCRdb redid the calling of the PCR reads with MiXCR, one entry per CDR3 protein. The sample has a few hundred thousand distinct CDR3 sequences, over 20% seen once. The source material was naive CD8+ T cells from blood, with Jurkat cell RNA spiked in. This sample's subset: FACS-sorted CD8+CD4-CCR7+CD45RA+ naive T cells. The origin of the receptors is a human donor in good health. Some libraries in this study had Jurkat cell RNA spiked in.

As concerns this clonotype: A much larger clone differs from this one at a single base, so this may be a read error. V and J are TRBV12-5 and TRBJ1-1; possible D gene TRBD1, 5 bases. Per germline, CDR1 LGHNT and CDR2 FRNRAP. The CDR3 runs to 13 residues. DNA of the CDR3: TGTGCTAGTGGTTTGGGGGGGGAAACTGAAGCTCTCTTT. Protein sequence: CASGLGGETEALF.

This clonotype was counted many times. The chain uses TRBV5-1 and TRBJ1-1; D is uncertain. The CDR3 has 14 amino acids. With 3 bases removed from V and 6 bases from J, the gap between germline ends came to 15 bases. Germline CDR1 SGHRS, CDR2 YFSETQ. CDR3 DNA sequence: TGCGCCAGCAGCTCCATTTTCGGGGAGCCTGAAGCTTTCTTT. Translation: CASSSIFGEPEAFF.

This clonotype was counted between two and nine times. This chain links TRBV9 with TRBJ1-2; D gene ambiguous. Germline values: CDR1 SGDLS, CDR2 YYNGEE. This CDR3 is built from 16 residues. Trimming cost V 0 bases and J 1 base, with 13 bases left between them. The CDR3 nucleotides are TGTGCCAGCAGCGTAGCTTTCTCAGGACTTAACTATGGCTACACCTTC. Residues: CASSVAFSGLNYGYTF. The variable domain in full, completed from reference TRBV9 and TRBJ1-2, reads DSGVTQTPKHLITATGQRVTLRCSPRSGDLSVYWYQQSLDQGLQFLIQYYNGEERAKGNILERFSAQQFPDLHSELNLSSLELGDSALYFCASSVAFSGLNYGYTFGSGTRLTVV.

This clonotype was seen a handful of times. The chain combines TRBV9 with TRBJ1-6, with D perhaps TRBD1 (5 bases). Trimming shortened V by 0 bases and J by 9 bases, and 13 bases separated the two germline ends. In germline, CDR1 is SGDLS, CDR2 YYNGEE. The CDR3 consists of 15 residues. The CDR3 here is CASSVGAGSSSPLHF. The CDR3 bases are TGTGCCAGCAGCGTAGGGGCAGGGAGTAGTTCACCCCTCCACTTT.

For this clonotype: A read error may explain this, as a much larger clone is one base away. The chain carries TRBV28 and TRBJ2-3; D remains unclear. The CDR3 runs to 13 residues. The V gene lost 3 bases and the J gene lost 4 bases, with 8 bases spanning the gap. Germline lookup yields CDR1 MDHEN and CDR2 SYDVKM. The DNA for the CDR3 is TGTGCCAGCAGTTTCTTTGGGTCAGATACGCAGTATTTT. Translating gives CASSFFGSDTQYF.

The V call is TRBV10-3, the J call TRBJ1-5; weak D call: TRBD1 (5 bases). V lost 8 bases to trimming and J lost 5 bases, with 19 bases between them. CDR3 length: 15 residues. The V gene's germline CDR1 is ENHRY and CDR2 SYGVKD. CDR3 bases: TGTGCCATCGCCCGCGGGGGTGGTGAATATCAGCCCCAGCATTTT. Amino acids: CAIARGGGEYQPQHF.

This clonotype was counted many times. The chain carries TRBV7-8 and TRBJ2-7, with TRBD2 matching 11 bases. The V gene's germline CDR1 is SGHVS and CDR2 FQNEAQ. With 3 bases clipped from V and 6 bases from J, the junction kept 4 bases outside the gene matches. This CDR3 spans 14 amino acids. The CDR3 DNA sequence: TGTGCCAGCAGCTTCGTAGCGGGGGGGCGCGAGCAGTACTTC. It specifies CASSFVAGGREQYF.

This clonotype was counted once. A read error may produce the germline difference seen at one junction end. V and J are TRBV19 and TRBJ2-7; TRBD2 matches at 8 bases. Germline V gene lookup returns CDR1 LNHDA and CDR2 SQIVND (reference sequence). CDR3 length equals 13 residues. The CDR3 sequence is CASSPTSAGERYF. The CDR3 DNA follows: TGTGCCAGTAGTCCGACTAGCGCGGGTGAGCGGTACTTC.

The chain uses TRBV20-1 and TRBJ2-1; a weak D match, TRBD2 (6 bases). Germline V gene lookup returns CDR1 DFQATT and CDR2 SNEGSKA (reference sequence). Deletions cut 2 bases from V and 7 bases from J, with 9 bases between. The CDR3 spans 12 residues. The CDR3 nucleotides are TGCAGTGCTAGATCCGCGGGAAATGAGCAGTTCTTC. Its protein product is CSARSAGNEQFF.

This clonotype was detected only once. Possible read error: a much larger clone is one base away. The rearrangement links TRBV19 to TRBJ1-5; D unresolved. CDR3 length equals 14 residues. CDR1 LNHDA and CDR2 SQIVND come from the germline V gene (reference sequence). The CDR3 DNA follows: TGTGCCAGTAGTATAGAAGACGGTAATCAGCCCCCGCATTTT. Translated: CASSIEDGNQPPHF.

This clonotype was counted ten times or more. The V and J genes are TRBV7-8 and TRBJ2-3; no reliable D call. Per germline, CDR1 SGHVS and CDR2 FQNEAQ. This CDR3 spans 13 amino acids. The V gene lost 5 bases and the J gene lost 4 bases, with 10 bases spanning the gap. The CDR3 here is CASSVGRADTQYF. The CDR3 nucleotides read TGTGCCAGCAGCGTCGGACGCGCAGATACGCAGTATTTT.

V is TRBV4-1 and J is TRBJ1-6; D call uncertain. The CDR3 is 16 amino acids. The germline V gene has CDR1 MGHRA and CDR2 YSYEKL. V was pared by 4 bases and J by 0 bases, with 10 bases between. Here the CDR3 reads CASSRTPGSYNSPLHF. CDR3 in DNA: TGCGCCAGCAGCCGGACCCCAGGCTCCTATAATTCACCCCTCCACTTT.

This clonotype has a handful of counts. The CDR3 carries no conserved terminal phenylalanine or tryptophan, so it likely arises from a read error. The V gene is TRBV2, the J gene TRBJ1-5, with 8 bases aligning to TRBD1. V shed 5 bases, J shed 0 bases, and the junction held 3 bases outside the gene matches. The CDR3 runs to 15 residues. The germline V gene has CDR1 SNHLY and CDR2 FYNNEI. CDR3 amino acids: CASSLGQGSNQPQHS. The CDR3 DNA is TGTGCCAGCAGTCTTGGACAGGGTAGCAATCAGCCCCAGCATTCT.

The chain recombines TRBV6-1 with TRBJ2-7, with TRBD1 matching 7 bases. Germline V gene data show CDR1 as MNHNS and CDR2 as SASEGT. The V segment lost 1 base and the J segment 1 base; nucleotides outside the gene matches: 4. This CDR3 spans 15 amino acids. CDR3 DNA: TGTGCCAGCAGTGAAGTGGCAGGGGGATCCTACGAGCAGTACTTC. Translated: CASSEVAGGSYEQYF.

This clonotype was detected only a few times. A read error is possible here, since a much larger clone lies one base away. It is likely a read error, because the conserved phenylalanine at the end of the CDR3 is missing. The rearrangement uses TRBV2 and TRBJ2-3, with D unresolved. Trimming removed 7 bases at V and 1 base at J, with 6 bases between. The CDR3 loop spans 12 amino acids. In germline, CDR1 is SNHLY, CDR2 FYNNEI. The CDR3 region is CASIPGTDTQYL. The CDR3 nucleotides are TGTGCCAGCATCCCGGGCACAGATACGCAGTATCTT.

The J gene is TRBJ1-1, the V gene TRBV6-5; D is undetermined. CDR1 is MNHEY and CDR2 is SVGAGI in the germline V gene. V lost 0 bases and J 0 bases, leaving 5 bases between the germline ends. The CDR3 sequence is 14 residues long. The CDR3 DNA sequence: TGTGCCAGCAGTTACTCGGAGCTGAACACTGAAGCTTTCTTT. Translated: CASSYSELNTEAFF.

The J gene is TRBJ1-4, the V gene TRBV20-1; D gene unclear. Germline-derived CDR1 and CDR2 are DFQATT and SNEGSKA (reference sequence). Trimming took 0 bases from V and 0 from J, leaving 2 bases between them. This CDR3 comprises 13 residues. Written as DNA, the CDR3 is TGCAGTGCTAGAGATGCAACTAATGAAAAACTGTTTTTT. As protein: CSARDATNEKLFF.

This clonotype was recorded at least ten times. V and J are TRBV20-1 and TRBJ2-3, with 11 bases fitting TRBD2. This CDR3 is built from 16 residues. V gave up 1 base and J gave up 4 bases; unmatched junction bases: 7. CDR1 and CDR2 (germline): DFQATT, SNEGSKA (reference sequence). The CDR3 reads CSARGSPSGGPDTQYF. Written as DNA, the CDR3 is TGCAGTGCTAGAGGGTCCCCTAGCGGGGGGCCAGATACGCAGTATTTT.

V usage is TRBV20-1 and J usage is TRBJ2-7; 7 nucleotides line up with TRBD2. This CDR3 is 17 amino acids long. CDR1 is DFQATT and CDR2 is SNEGSKA in the germline V gene (reference sequence). V lost 0 bases, J lost 12 bases, and 23 bases stayed unmatched. CDR3 amino acids: CSARDFSSAGRAYGLYF. The CDR3 coding sequence is TGCAGTGCTAGAGATTTCTCATCGGCAGGGAGGGCCTACGGGCTGTACTTC.

This clonotype came up many times. The V gene is TRBV5-1, the J gene TRBJ2-7, with 7 nucleotides matching TRBD1. The CDR3 covers 15 residues. In germline, CDR1 is SGHRS, CDR2 YFSETQ. J lost 2 bases, V lost 0 bases, and 5 bases had no gene match. The CDR3 coding sequence is TGCGCCAGCAGCTTGGGGGCCCAGGGGGCCTACGAGCAGTACTTC. Its protein is CASSLGAQGAYEQYF.

CDR3 amino acids: CASSEYPGTDLSYEQYF. CDR3 coding DNA: TGTGCCAGCAGTGAATATCCCGGGACAGATCTTTCCTACGAGCAGTACTTC. The chain joins TRBV6-1 to TRBJ2-7, with TRBD1 identical over 7 bases. V was pared by 2 bases and J by 1 base, with 11 bases of the junction left unmatched. The length of the CDR3 is 17 residues. The germline gives CDR1 MNHNS, CDR2 SASEGT.

Comment on this clonotype: With a much larger clone just one base away, this may be a read error. The chain links TRBV6-5 to TRBJ2-5; 8 nucleotides match TRBD1. CDR1 and CDR2 (germline): MNHEY, SVGAGI. CDR3 size: 14 residues. The CDR3 protein is CANSYGQGRETQYF. The CDR3 DNA is TGTGCCAACAGTTACGGACAGGGACGGGAGACCCAGTACTTC.

This clonotype was observed at least ten times. This chain uses TRBV27 with TRBJ1-5; D gene ambiguous. Germline V lookup: CDR1 MNHEY, CDR2 SMNVEV (reference sequence). Between the trimmed V and J ends, which lost 5 bases and 3 bases, there was a span of 14 bases. The CDR3 runs to 15 residues. This CDR3 reads CASSHPGQLNQPQHF. CDR3 nucleotides: TGTGCCAGCAGTCACCCCGGCCAACTCAATCAGCCCCAGCATTTT.

As concerns this clonotype: A junction boundary mismatches the germline segment, possibly from a read error. The chain employs TRBV28 and TRBJ1-2; a weak D match, TRBD1 (5 bases). CDR1 is MDHEN, CDR2 SYDVKM, per germline. This CDR3 has 16 residues. DNA of the CDR3: TGTGTCAGCAGTCCCATAGGGACGGATGCTAACTATGGCTACACCTTC. It codes for CVSSPIGTDANYGYTF.